This T cell receptor beta chain derives from a study of T cell changes during pregnancy in multiple sclerosis. The CDR3 length is 14 residues. Germline V gives CDR1 SGHDN, CDR2 FVKESK. Trimming removed 4 bases from V and 4 bases from J; junction bases left unmatched: 4. The repertoire was sequenced with immunoSEQ multiplex PCR; TCRdb's copy has only in-frame clones and lacks some. The repertoire holds over 55,000 clones, with approximately 90% as singletons. The sequenced material came from peripheral blood from another person, used as feeder cells. The TCR comes from a human donor whose cells served as feeder cells for cultures in a pregnancy study. This chain connects TRBV14 to TRBJ1-2; 9 nucleotides match TRBD1. The CDR3, as DNA: TGTGCCAGCAGCCCCGGGACAGGGACCTATGGCTACACCTTC. This gives the protein CASSPGTGTYGYTF.